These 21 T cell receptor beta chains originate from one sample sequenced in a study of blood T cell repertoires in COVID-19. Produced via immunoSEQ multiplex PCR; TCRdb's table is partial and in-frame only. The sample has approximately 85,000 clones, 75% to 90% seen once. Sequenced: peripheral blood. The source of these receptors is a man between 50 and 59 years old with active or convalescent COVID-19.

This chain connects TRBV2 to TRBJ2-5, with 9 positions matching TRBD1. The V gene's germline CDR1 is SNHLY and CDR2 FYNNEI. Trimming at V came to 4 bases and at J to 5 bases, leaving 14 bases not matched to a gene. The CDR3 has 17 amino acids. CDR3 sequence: CASSGPILTGGDETQYF. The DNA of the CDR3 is TGTGCCAGCAGTGGCCCGATCCTTACAGGGGGCGACGAGACCCAGTACTTC.

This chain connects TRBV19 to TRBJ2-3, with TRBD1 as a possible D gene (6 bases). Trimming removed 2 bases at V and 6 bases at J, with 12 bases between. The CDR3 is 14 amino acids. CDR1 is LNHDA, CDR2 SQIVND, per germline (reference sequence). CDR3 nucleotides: TGTGCCAGTAGTATAAATACAGGGAAGGATACGCAGTATTTT. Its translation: CASSINTGKDTQYF.

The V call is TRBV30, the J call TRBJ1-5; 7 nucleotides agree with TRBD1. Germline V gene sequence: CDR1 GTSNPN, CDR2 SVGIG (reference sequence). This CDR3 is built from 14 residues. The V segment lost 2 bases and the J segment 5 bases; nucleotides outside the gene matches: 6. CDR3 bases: TGTGCCTGGAGTAGGGGGCAGGGGGATCAGCCCCAGCATTTT. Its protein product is CAWSRGQGDQPQHF. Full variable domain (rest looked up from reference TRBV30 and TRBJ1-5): SQTIHQWPATLVQPVGSPLSLECTVEGTSNPNLYWYRQAAGRGLQLLFYSVGIGQISSEVPQNLSASRPQDRQFILSSKKLLLSDSGFYLCAWSRGQGDQPQHFGDGTRLSIL.

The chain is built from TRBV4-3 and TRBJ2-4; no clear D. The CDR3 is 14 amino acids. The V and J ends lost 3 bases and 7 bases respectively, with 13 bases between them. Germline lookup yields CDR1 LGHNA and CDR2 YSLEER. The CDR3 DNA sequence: TGCGCCAGCAGCCAGAAGAATCCCGGGAACATTCAGTACTTC. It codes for CASSQKNPGNIQYF.

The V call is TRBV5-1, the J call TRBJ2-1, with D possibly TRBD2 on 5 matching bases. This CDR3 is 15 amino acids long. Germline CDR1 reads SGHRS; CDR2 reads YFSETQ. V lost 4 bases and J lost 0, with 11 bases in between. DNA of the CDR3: TGCGCCAGCAGCATGACGGGGAGCTCCTACAATGAGCAGTTCTTC. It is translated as CASSMTGSSYNEQFF. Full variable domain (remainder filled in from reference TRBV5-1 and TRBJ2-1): KAGVTQTPRYLIKTRGQQVTLSCSPISGHRSVSWYQQTPGQGLQFLFEYFSETQRNKGNFPGRFSGRQFSNSRSEMNVSTLELGDSALYLCASSMTGSSYNEQFFGPGTRLTVL.

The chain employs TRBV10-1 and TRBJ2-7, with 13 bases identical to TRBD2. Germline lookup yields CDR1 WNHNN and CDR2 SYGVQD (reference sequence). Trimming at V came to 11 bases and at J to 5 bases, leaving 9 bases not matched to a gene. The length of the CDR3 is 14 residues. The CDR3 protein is CASRRTSGSHEQYF. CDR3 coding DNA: TGCGCCTCTCGACGGACTAGCGGGAGCCACGAGCAGTACTTC.

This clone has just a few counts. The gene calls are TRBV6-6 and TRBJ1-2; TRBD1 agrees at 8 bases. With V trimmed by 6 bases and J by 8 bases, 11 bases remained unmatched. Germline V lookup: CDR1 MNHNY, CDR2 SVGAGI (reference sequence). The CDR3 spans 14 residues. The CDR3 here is CASSQGQEGEGYTF. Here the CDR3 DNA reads TGTGCCAGCAGCCAGGGACAGGAGGGGGAGGGCTACACCTTC.

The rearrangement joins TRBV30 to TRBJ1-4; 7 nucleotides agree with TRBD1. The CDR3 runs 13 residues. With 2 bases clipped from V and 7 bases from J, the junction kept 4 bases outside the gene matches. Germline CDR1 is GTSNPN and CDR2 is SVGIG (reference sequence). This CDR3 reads CAWSRQGREKLFF. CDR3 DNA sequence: TGTGCCTGGAGTCGACAGGGTCGTGAAAAACTGTTTTTT.

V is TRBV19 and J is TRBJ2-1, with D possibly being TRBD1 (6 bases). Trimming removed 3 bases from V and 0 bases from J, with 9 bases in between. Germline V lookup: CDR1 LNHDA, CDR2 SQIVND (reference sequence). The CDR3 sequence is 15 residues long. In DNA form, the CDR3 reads TGTGCCAGTAGTATGAACAGGGCCTCCTACAATGAGCAGTTCTTC. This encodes CASSMNRASYNEQFF.

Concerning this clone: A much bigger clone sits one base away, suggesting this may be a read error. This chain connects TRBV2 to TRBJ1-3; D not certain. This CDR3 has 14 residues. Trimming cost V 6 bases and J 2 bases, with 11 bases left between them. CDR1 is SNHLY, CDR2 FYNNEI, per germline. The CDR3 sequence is CASSINEAGNTIYF. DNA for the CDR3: TGTGCCAGCAGCATTAATGAGGCTGGAAACACCATATATTTT.

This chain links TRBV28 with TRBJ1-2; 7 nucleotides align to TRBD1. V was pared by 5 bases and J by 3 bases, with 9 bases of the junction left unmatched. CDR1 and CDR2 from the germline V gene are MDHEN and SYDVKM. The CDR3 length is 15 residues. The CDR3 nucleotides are TGTGCCAGCAGTAGACCCCAGGGGGGCTACTATGGCTACACCTTC. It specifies CASSRPQGGYYGYTF.

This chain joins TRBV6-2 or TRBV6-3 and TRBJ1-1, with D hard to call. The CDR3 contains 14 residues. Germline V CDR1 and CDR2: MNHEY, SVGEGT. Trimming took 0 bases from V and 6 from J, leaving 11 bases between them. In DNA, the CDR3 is TGTGCCAGCAGTTACTCGTTTCAGGCTTCTGAAGCTTTCTTT. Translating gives CASSYSFQASEAFF.

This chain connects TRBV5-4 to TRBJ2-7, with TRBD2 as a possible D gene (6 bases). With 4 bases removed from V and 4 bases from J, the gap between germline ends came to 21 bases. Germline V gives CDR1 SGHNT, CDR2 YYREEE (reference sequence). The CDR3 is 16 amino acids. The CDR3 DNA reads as TGTGCCAGCAGCCCCCAGAGGGCGGGGCCTCCGTACGAGCAGTACTTC. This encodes CASSPQRAGPPYEQYF.

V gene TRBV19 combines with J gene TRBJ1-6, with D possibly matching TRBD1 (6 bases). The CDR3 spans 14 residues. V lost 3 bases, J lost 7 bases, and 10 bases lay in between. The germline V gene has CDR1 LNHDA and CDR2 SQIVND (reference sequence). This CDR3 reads CASSMDQGNSPLHF. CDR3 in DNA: TGTGCCAGTAGTATGGATCAGGGGAATTCACCCCTCCACTTT.

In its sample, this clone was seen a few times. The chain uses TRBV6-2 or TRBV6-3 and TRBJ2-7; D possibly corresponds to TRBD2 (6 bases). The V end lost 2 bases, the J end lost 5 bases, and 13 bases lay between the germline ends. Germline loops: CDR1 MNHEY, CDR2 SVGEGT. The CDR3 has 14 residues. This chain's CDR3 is CASSYRGGPNEQYF. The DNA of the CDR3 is TGTGCCAGCAGTTACCGCGGAGGGCCGAACGAGCAGTACTTC.

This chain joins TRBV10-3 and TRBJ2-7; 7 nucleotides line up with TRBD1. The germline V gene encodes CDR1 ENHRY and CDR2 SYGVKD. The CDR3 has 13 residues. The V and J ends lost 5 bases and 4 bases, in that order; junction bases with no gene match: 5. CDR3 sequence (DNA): TGTGCCATCAGTTCCGGGACAGCGTACGAGCAGTACTTC. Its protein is CAISSGTAYEQYF.

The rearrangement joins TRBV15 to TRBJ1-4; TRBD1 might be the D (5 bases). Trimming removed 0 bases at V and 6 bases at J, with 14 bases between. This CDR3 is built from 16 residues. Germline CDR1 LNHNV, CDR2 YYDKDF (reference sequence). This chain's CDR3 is CATSRDRWGPDEKLFF. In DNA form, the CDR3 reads TGTGCCACCAGCAGAGATAGGTGGGGCCCGGATGAAAAACTGTTTTTT.

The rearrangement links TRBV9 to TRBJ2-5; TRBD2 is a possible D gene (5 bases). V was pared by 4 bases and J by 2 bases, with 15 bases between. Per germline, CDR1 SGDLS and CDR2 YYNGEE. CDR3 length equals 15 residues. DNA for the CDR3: TGTGCCAGCAGCCCTAGCCGGTTTTCTCAAGAGACCCAGTACTTC. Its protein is CASSPSRFSQETQYF.

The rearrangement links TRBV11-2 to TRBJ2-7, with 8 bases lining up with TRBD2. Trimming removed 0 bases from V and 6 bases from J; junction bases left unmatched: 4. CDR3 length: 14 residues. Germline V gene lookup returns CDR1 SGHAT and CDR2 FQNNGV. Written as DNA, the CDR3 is TGTGCCAGCAGCTTAGAAGCGGGGGCTGGCGAGCAGTACTTC. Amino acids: CASSLEAGAGEQYF. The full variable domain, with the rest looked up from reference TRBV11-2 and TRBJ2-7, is EAGVAQSPRYKIIEKRQSVAFWCNPISGHATLYWYQQILGQGPKLLIQFQNNGVVDDSQLPKDRFSAERLKGVDSTLKIQPAKLEDSAVYLCASSLEAGAGEQYFGPGTRLTVT.

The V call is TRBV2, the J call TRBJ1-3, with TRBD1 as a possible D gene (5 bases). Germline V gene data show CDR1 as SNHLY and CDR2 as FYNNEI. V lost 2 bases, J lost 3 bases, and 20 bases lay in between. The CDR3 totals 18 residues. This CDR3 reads CASSEQGSPFRSGNTIYF. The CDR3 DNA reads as TGTGCCAGCAGTGAACAGGGTTCCCCATTTCGAAGTGGAAACACCATATATTTT.

The CDR3: CASTRDRGVLTF. CDR3 sequence (DNA): TGTGCCAGTACCCGCGACAGGGGCGTCCTGACTTTC. The chain carries TRBV19 and TRBJ2-6; 8 bases are a match to TRBD1. Unmatched junction bases numbered 5, after V lost 7 bases and J lost 12 bases. This CDR3 spans 12 amino acids. Germline V gene lookup returns CDR1 LNHDA and CDR2 SQIVND (reference sequence).